The following is a TCR beta chain sequence with its context. Its antigen is not yet known. Within one base of it there is no much larger clone, and no base qualities were kept. The cohort was made up of 500 to 800 healthy bone marrow donors. Cohort members were all nominally healthy when sampled, although unrecorded immune exposures were likely present. The donor was CMV seropositive and was included in the group of 289 seropositive cohort members. Every donor gave a peripheral blood sample, and the peripheral blood mononuclear cells from that sample were used for TCR beta sequencing. Genomic DNA extraction from the blood cell samples was performed with the Qiagen DNeasy Blood Extraction Kit. This entry belongs to a study of cytomegalovirus exposure and HLA in healthy donors (dated by TCRdb to about 2017). For the study in its entirety: In an earlier analysis of under 750 of the donors, about 270 Gb of sequence data and 120 million or so unique TCR beta sequences from roughly 200 million T cells were reported. An early release that covered fewer than 750 HLA-typed donors contained approximately 300 gigabases of sequencing data and tens of millions of unique TCR sequences. Among 300 to 450 genotyped donors of the cohort, an average of approximately 250,000 unique TCR beta nucleotide sequences were sequenced per donor, approximately 20% of them non-productive. The genetic ancestry cluster associated with self-reported Caucasian donors included approximately 85% of the roughly 360 genotyped donors. Because of strong linkage in the cohort, a handful of DR-DQ haplotypes were treated as single units for association and clustering. All discovery cohort repertoires had been generated using a single sequencing platform. HLA typing covered class I and class II loci at four-digit resolution. The study profiled the T cell repertoires of hundreds of subjects by immunosequencing and related them to cytomegalovirus serostatus. To study patterns of TCR occurrence, a later analysis re-analyzed previously published TCR beta repertoires from several hundred donors and added high-resolution HLA genotyping. The later analysis used no new phenotypic data to find candidate immune exposures, relying instead on TCR beta sequences and their occurrence across donors. An earlier analysis of a few hundred of the donors applied high-throughput TCR beta sequencing to assess whether each TCR beta V gene segment acted as functional or pseudogenic. Along with the approximately 670-subject first cohort, a separate validation cohort of around 110 different subjects was used. Donor age, sex, ethnicity and CMV serostatus were compiled alongside the repertoire data. The number of typed donors differed by locus: about 620-640 for A, B, C, DRB1 and DQB1; 522 for DQA1; over 600 for DPA1; and 400 to 480 for DPB1. Genome-wide SNP genotypes for about 55% of the 666 donors were used in a later genetic analysis, which treated that subset as a discovery cohort. The study combined high-throughput TCR immunosequencing, statistical association of individual TCRs with disease status, and machine learning to predict cytomegalovirus infection status. The study aimed to test whether cataloging public T cell receptors could reveal signatures of past pathogen exposure.

Broader findings and caveats from the paper: A later genetic analysis reported fewer N-insertions in productive TCRs among donors in an Asian-associated ancestry cluster than the roughly 620-donor mean. A further reported finding was that TCR beta sequences accurately predicted the HLA-A and HLA-B alleles for most subjects in the first cohort. Across donors, most TCR sequences were observed very rarely, whereas some public TCRs were present in many individuals. Some IMGT-functional V segments, including TRBV6-2 and TRBV6-3, could not be distinguished by the 87-base-pair reads and were therefore excluded. Specific HLA alleles were associated with 15,000 to 20,000 TCR beta sequences at a false discovery rate of 0.05 in a later analysis. In both the original and validation cohorts, the classifier was reported to diagnose cytomegalovirus status with high specificity and sensitivity. In a later analysis, several top co-occurrence clusters were reported to appear linked to parvovirus B19, influenza, CMV and Epstein-Barr virus. In a later analysis, most CMV-associated TCR beta chains were found to appear HLA-restricted, with HLA associations seemingly driven largely by CMV exposure. Correlated functional status among segregating V segments might reflect linkage disequilibrium, but an unknown experimental factor could not be ruled out. The study listed approximately 150 TCR beta chains as associated with cytomegalovirus. According to the authors, the approach could potentially be generalized to other disease states and immunological phenotypes. Immune exposure information for the cohort was limited to CMV serostatus. A group of highly shared sequence variants was considered likely to be a technical artifact of the sequencing pipeline. According to a later analysis, TCR association rates differed among HLA loci, with DRB1 alleles showing the most associated TCRs and HLA-C alleles showing the fewest. A later genetic analysis associated a missense DCLRE1C variant with V-gene and J-gene trimming of TCR beta chains, and an independent cohort replicated the association. Because HLA typing was missing for some donors at each locus, association tests included only the typed subset. In a later analysis, HLA-associated TCR beta chains were found to be more clonally expanded and to have lower generation probabilities than equally common non-associated chains. Roughly uniform sequencing depth across donors was assumed in presence/absence analyses, although this assumption may not hold. This cohort had only TCR beta chains sequenced, and the lack of alpha or paired-chain data limited which features could be detected. A few of the identified cytomegalovirus-associated TCR beta chains were confirmed in vitro to be specific for cytomegalovirus antigens. Broadly in line with IMGT annotations, most TCR beta V segments showed up in productive rearrangements about 87% or about 30% of the time in an earlier analysis of some 590 of the donors. Strong co-occurrence of HLA alleles, especially DR and DQ, made assigning TCR associations to individual alleles difficult. Because counts were too low, around 17 rarely observed V segments, including chromosome 9 orphons, were left out of the earlier analysis of several hundred of the donors.

The library relied on the immunoSEQ multiplex PCR assay. For the multiplex PCR, a mixture combining 60 forward primers for TCR Vbeta segments and 13 reverse primers for TCR Jbeta segments was used. The CDR3 region of rearranged TCR beta genes was amplified from genomic DNA by a multiplex PCR assay. The Illumina HiSeq System was used to sequence the amplified TCR beta libraries as 87-base-pair reads. In the source study's methods: A later analysis counted 65 million to 90 million unique TCR beta chains across the 640 or so repertoires, and some 11 million of these chains were shared by at least two donors. Raw reads were error-corrected and collapsed into unique sequences by a nearest-neighbor algorithm in which closely related sequences were merged to remove PCR and sequencing errors. Alignment of CDR3 sequences to IMGT reference sequences was used to assign V, D and J gene segments. For a sequence to be retained, a match of at least six nucleotides was required to both a V gene segment and a J gene segment. A rearrangement counted as productive if the CDR3 had no stop codons and remained in frame with V and J, and every other rearrangement counted as non-productive. Following IMGT convention, CDR3 was defined as the stretch from the second conserved V-encoded cysteine up to the conserved J-encoded phenylalanine. The earlier analysis of about 610 of the donors excluded any sequence lacking an unambiguous match to a single V gene segment. An earlier analysis of several hundred of the donors called V segments functional above 56.7% productive rearrangements and segregating when the between-donor standard deviation exceeded 5%. A statistical classification framework was built for diagnosing cytomegalovirus status from the catalog of TCR beta chain sequences. In a later analysis, V and J genes were assigned by comparing TCR nucleotide sequences against IMGT/GENE-DB human TR gene sequences. The TCRdist pipeline was used in a later analysis to assign CDR3 sequences and most-parsimonious VDJ recombination scenarios. In a later analysis, each TCR beta chain was defined by its CDR3 amino acid sequence together with its V-gene family, and reads without a unique V-gene family were excluded. To address suspected cross-contamination and a sequencing artifact, a later analysis removed 592 highly shared, low-generation-probability nucleotide sequences. For each public chain, a later analysis derived a clonal expansion index from normalized ranks of inferred template counts within each repertoire. A later analysis computed generation probabilities with a VDJ recombination model fitted to out-of-frame rearrangements, and checked the results against IGoR. In a later analysis, hypergeometric tests were used to score TCR-TCR, TCR-HLA and TCR-CMV co-occurrence, with a repertoire-size bias correction applied to TCR pairs. To estimate false discovery rates, a later analysis permuted the HLA or CMV assignments 20 times. In a later analysis, co-occurring TCRs were grouped using DBSCAN, and TCRdist sequence similarity was added for clustering within HLA-allele-positive subsets. Co-occurrence clustering excluded repertoires with fewer than 30,000 or more than 120,000 public chains, plus five with anomalous nucleotide sharing. TCRdb retrieved this table from immuneACCESS and kept in-frame rearrangements only. Not all clones are present; in checked studies, unresolved V genes account for under half, and no reason is known for the remainder. V and J calls and clone size come straight from that table; D and trimming were deduced from the DNA. For this sample the table gives around 99,000 clones, of which 82% were detected only once. The top ten hold under 3.5% of the sample.

Germline trimming: 8 bases from V, 8 bases from J; junction bases outside gene matches: 12. The germline V gene provides CDR1 SQVTM and CDR2 ANQGSEA. The CDR3 measures 14 amino acids from cysteine to phenylalanine. Only the CDR3 part of the read is kept: 42 bases, read in frame from the first base. The sequence joins TRBV29-1 to TRBJ2-3; TRBD2 matches 11 bases in the middle. The TCR comes from a man aged 25-40 years in good health and CMV-seropositive. The source material was PBMCs. The sequenced DNA: TGCAGCCACATACTCGGGACTAGCGGTGGTACGCAGTATTTT. Translation gives CSHILGTSGGTQYF.